Listed below are T cell receptor beta chains from one sample, sequenced in a study of cytomegalovirus exposure and HLA in healthy donors. Using immunoSEQ multiplex PCR, the repertoire was profiled, and TCRdb retains in-frame clones only, with some absent. The sample has more than 95,000 clones; 79% are singletons. Sequencing was done on a sample of PBMCs. All receptors derive from a man aged 25-40 years in good health and CMV-seropositive. CDR3s include the opening cysteine and the closing phenylalanine or tryptophan. Fields, in order: V gene, J gene, CDR3 protein.

TRBV2,TRBJ1-1,CASSYWTGRMNTEAFF
TRBV4-3,TRBJ1-1,CASSQDQGSTEAFF
TRBV7-3,TRBJ2-5,CASSLTRGGAHETQYF
TRBV6-5,TRBJ1-1,CASSYNRNTEAFF
TRBV4-3,TRBJ2-1,CASSQFPGLAGDNEQFF
TRBV6-6,TRBJ2-5,CASSYGTSGRGETQYF
TRBV11-3,TRBJ1-6,CASSFQMTGDSPLHF
TRBV30,TRBJ1-1,CAWSPENTEAFF
TRBV13,TRBJ1-1,CASSLLGATEAFF
TRBV30,TRBJ2-2,CAWSLTGSGELFF
TRBV7-9,TRBJ2-7,CSSRQGTYEQYF
TRBV5-4,TRBJ2-1,CASSAGLAGTNEQFF
TRBV2,TRBJ1-5,CASSEPTGGSNQPQHF
TRBV10-3,TRBJ2-3,CAISDPASGGTDTQYF
TRBV19,TRBJ2-5,CASSSLAGRETQYF
TRBV16,TRBJ2-1,CASSQSLASRNEQFF
TRBV10-3,TRBJ2-6,CAIRNSQSGANVLTF